A single sample gave rise to the 29 T cell receptor beta chains below, sequenced in a study of graft-versus-host responses after intestinal transplantation. Their antigen targets remain unknown. TCRdb's copy holds only in-frame clones and misses some; the assay was immunoSEQ multiplex PCR. In the table there are roughly 120,000 clones, approximately 92% of which are singletons. The sample was unstimulated CD4+ T cells sorted from spleen or lymph node cells, taken before intestinal transplant. The receptor set was obtained from a human donor who received an intestinal transplant.

This rearrangement joins TRBV6-5 to TRBJ2-7, with TRBD1 as a possible D gene (6 bases). Trimming removed 3 bases at V and 4 bases at J, with 19 bases between. The CDR3 runs to 16 residues. CDR1 and CDR2 (germline): MNHEY, SVGAGI. CDR3 in amino acids: CASSYSYSGTNYEQYF. CDR3 DNA sequence: TGTGCCAGCAGTTATTCCTATTCCGGGACAAATTACGAGCAGTACTTC.

The V gene is TRBV6-5, the J gene TRBJ2-2; 12 nucleotides align to TRBD2. Germline V gene data show CDR1 as MNHEY and CDR2 as SVGAGI. With 4 bases clipped from V and 4 bases from J, the junction kept 4 bases outside the gene matches. The CDR3 extends over 16 amino acids. The CDR3: CASSWGLAGPTGELFF. CDR3 DNA: TGTGCCAGCAGTTGGGGACTAGCGGGTCCCACCGGGGAGCTGTTTTTT.

The rearrangement uses TRBV19 and TRBJ2-2, with 7 bases identical to TRBD1. Germline assignment: CDR1 LNHDA and CDR2 SQIVND (reference sequence). The CDR3 is 14 amino acids. The V gene end was trimmed by 6 bases and the J gene end by 6 bases; junction bases not matched to a gene: 7. The CDR3 reads CASRSTGRPGELFF. CDR3 nucleotides: TGTGCCAGTAGATCGACAGGGCGTCCCGGGGAGCTGTTTTTT.

V and J are TRBV28 and TRBJ2-4; D gene unclear. The CDR3 runs 13 residues. The germline CDR1 and CDR2 sequences are MDHEN and SYDVKM. Trimming shortened V by 4 bases and J by 0 bases, and 4 bases separated the two germline ends. DNA of the CDR3: TGTGCCAGCAGTTGGGGAGCCAAAAACATTCAGTACTTC. Protein: CASSWGAKNIQYF.

Turning to this clone: A read error may account for a junction end that differs from germline. This sequence joins TRBV6-1 and TRBJ2-7; 13 nucleotides align to TRBD2. From germline, CDR1 is MNHNS and CDR2 SASEGT. The CDR3 contains 15 residues. CDR3 sequence: CAGSEALAGGYEQYF. CDR3 nucleotide sequence: TGTGCCGGCAGTGAGGCACTAGCGGGGGGGTACGAGCAGTACTTC.

The chain combines TRBV14 with TRBJ2-5; a possible D gene is TRBD2 (6 bases). The CDR3 length is 14 residues. Trimming cost V 2 bases and J 0 bases, with 7 bases left between them. Germline V gene lookup returns CDR1 SGHDN and CDR2 FVKESK. CDR3 loop: CASSQWTNQETQYF. The CDR3 DNA follows: TGTGCCAGCAGCCAATGGACTAACCAAGAGACCCAGTACTTC.

The sample holds one count of this clone. The genes are TRBV18 and TRBJ2-3; D is ambiguous. CDR3 length: 12 residues. Germline V gene sequence: CDR1 KGHSH, CDR2 LQKENI. Between the trimmed V and J ends, which lost 0 bases and 6 bases, there was a span of 4 bases. CDR3 loop: CASSPPPDTQYF. The CDR3 DNA follows: TGTGCCAGCTCACCACCACCGGATACGCAGTATTTT.

The chain carries TRBV6-1 and TRBJ2-3, with a tentative D call TRBD2 (6 bases). The CDR3 is made up of 14 amino acids. V was shortened by 7 bases and J by 5 bases, with 16 bases between the two germline ends. CDR1 is MNHNS, CDR2 SASEGT, per germline. The CDR3 here is CASNTRDLGDTQYF. The CDR3 DNA follows: TGTGCCAGCAACACCCGGGACTTAGGAGATACGCAGTATTTT.

This chain connects TRBV18 to TRBJ2-7, with 8 bases fitting TRBD1. There are 14 residues in the CDR3. V was clipped by 5 bases and J by 6 bases; unmatched bases: 9. Germline CDR1 reads KGHSH; CDR2 reads LQKENI. The CDR3 nucleotides read TGTGCCAGCTCAAGTCAGGGACAGGCGTTCGAGCAGTACTTC. Its translation: CASSSQGQAFEQYF.

This chain connects TRBV19 to TRBJ2-1; TRBD2 agrees at 13 bases. Losses at the gene ends were 3 bases for V and 9 bases for J; bases not matched to a gene: 5. This CDR3 has 15 amino acids. CDR1 and CDR2 (germline): LNHDA, SQIVND (reference sequence). As DNA, the CDR3 is TGTGCCAGTAGTATTGGAACTAGCGGGAGGGGTGAGCAGTTCTTC. Its protein product is CASSIGTSGRGEQFF. The entire variable domain, with the rest obtained from reference TRBV19 and TRBJ2-1, is as follows: DGGITQSPKYLFRKEGQNVTLSCEQNLNHDAMYWYRQDPGQGLRLIYYSQIVNDFQKGDIAEGYSVSREKKESFPLTVTSAQKNPTAFYLCASSIGTSGRGEQFFGPGTRLTVL.

The V call is TRBV5-1, the J call TRBJ2-2; maybe TRBD1 (6 bases). The V and J ends lost 8 bases and 4 bases respectively, with 18 bases between them. This CDR3 region has 15 residues. CDR1 is SGHRS and CDR2 is YFSETQ in the germline V gene. CDR3 nucleotides: TGCGCCAGTCGGAGAGGGGGACCCGGCACCGGGGAGCTGTTTTTT. It specifies CASRRGGPGTGELFF.

The rearrangement joins TRBV28 to TRBJ1-1, with no clear D. CDR3 size: 11 residues. The ends were cut back, 7 bases at V and 7 bases at J, with 10 bases in the middle. CDR1 and CDR2 from the germline V gene are MDHEN and SYDVKM. CDR3 bases: TGTGCCAGCACGGCGGGTGGTGAAGCTTTCTTT. Translating gives CASTAGGEAFF. The variable domain in full, completed from reference TRBV28 and TRBJ1-1, reads DVKVTQSSRYLVKRTGEKVFLECVQDMDHENMFWYRQDPGLGLRLIYFSYDVKMKEKGDIPEGYSVSREKKERFSLILESASTNQTSMYLCASTAGGEAFFGQGTRLTVV.

The V call is TRBV5-1, the J call TRBJ2-2, with a weak D call TRBD1 (5 bases). Trimming took off 4 bases at V and 0 bases at J, with 13 bases between the two ends. Germline assignment: CDR1 SGHRS and CDR2 YFSETQ. The CDR3 is 16 residues long. CDR3: CASSPRAVANTGELFF. CDR3 in DNA: TGCGCCAGCAGCCCCAGGGCGGTTGCGAACACCGGGGAGCTGTTTTTT.

The chain carries TRBV6-5 and TRBJ2-7; D unclear. V was clipped by 5 bases and J by 2 bases, with 7 bases between them. The V gene's germline CDR1 is MNHEY and CDR2 SVGAGI. The CDR3 has 12 amino acids. The CDR3 loop is CASSETPYEQYF. In nucleotides, the CDR3 is TGTGCCAGCAGTGAGACACCCTACGAGCAGTACTTC.

The rearrangement uses TRBV6-5 and TRBJ2-7; D remains unclear. The CDR3 has 14 residues. The germline V gene has CDR1 MNHEY and CDR2 SVGAGI. The V end lost 5 bases, the J end lost 3 bases, and 14 bases lay between the germline ends. In DNA form, the CDR3 reads TGTGCCAGCAGTGGGCACGGATCATACTACGAGCAGTACTTC. It codes for CASSGHGSYYEQYF.

The rearrangement uses TRBV11-2 and TRBJ2-7; 9 bases map to TRBD1. Germline V gene data show CDR1 as SGHAT and CDR2 as FQNNGV. Trimming removed 1 base from V and 2 bases from J; junction bases left unmatched: 3. The CDR3 runs 15 residues. The CDR3 here is CASSLARTGAYEQYF. CDR3 in DNA: TGTGCCAGCAGCTTAGCTCGGACAGGGGCCTACGAGCAGTACTTC.

This chain uses TRBV18 with TRBJ2-7; D remains unclear. Trimming left V 6 bases short and J 1 base short, with 7 bases between. Germline loops: CDR1 KGHSH, CDR2 LQKENI. The CDR3 is 12 amino acids. CDR3 in amino acids: CASSPNSYEQYF. CDR3 sequence (DNA): TGTGCCAGCTCTCCCAATTCCTACGAGCAGTACTTC.

The chain links TRBV7-8 to TRBJ1-3, with D maybe TRBD1 (5 bases). From germline, CDR1 is SGHVS and CDR2 FQNEAQ. This CDR3 region has 14 residues. Trimming removed 2 bases from V and 2 bases from J, with 7 bases in between. CDR3 loop: CASSLRGAGNTIYF. CDR3 DNA: TGTGCCAGCAGCTTACGGGGGGCTGGAAACACCATATATTTT. The complete variable domain, with remaining parts taken from reference TRBV7-8 and TRBJ1-3, reads GAGVSQSPRYKVAKRGQDVALRCDPISGHVSLFWYQQALGQGPEFLTYFQNEAQLDKSGLPSDRFFAERPEGSVSTLKIQRTQQEDSAVYLCASSLRGAGNTIYFGEGSWLTVV.

The V gene is TRBV30, the J gene TRBJ1-4, with D unresolved. This CDR3 has 12 residues. V gave up 0 bases and J gave up 6 bases, with 5 bases separating them. Germline loops: CDR1 GTSNPN, CDR2 SVGIG (reference sequence). As DNA, the CDR3 is TGTGCCTGGAGTGTATTTGATGAAAAACTGTTTTTT. Translating it yields CAWSVFDEKLFF.

The chain employs TRBV19 and TRBJ2-3; 9 positions agree with TRBD1. Per the germline V gene, CDR1 is LNHDA and CDR2 is SQIVND (reference sequence). Trimming removed 6 bases from V and 0 bases from J; junction bases left unmatched: 10. CDR3 length: 17 residues. CDR3: CASRDRGKGLSTDTQYF. In DNA form, the CDR3 reads TGTGCCAGTAGGGACAGGGGCAAGGGATTGAGCACAGATACGCAGTATTTT.

J is TRBJ2-1 and V is TRBV28, with 9 bases identical to TRBD2. The germline gives CDR1 MDHEN, CDR2 SYDVKM. V lost 3 bases and J lost 3; bases outside the gene matches: 3. This CDR3 has 15 amino acids. The CDR3 loop reads CASSFAGGVYNEQFF. CDR3 DNA: TGTGCCAGCAGTTTTGCGGGAGGGGTCTACAATGAGCAGTTCTTC.

The chain carries TRBV30 and TRBJ2-5; D could derive from TRBD1 or TRBD2 (5 bases each). The CDR3 loop spans 13 amino acids. Deletions cut 3 bases from V and 5 bases from J, with 13 bases between. Germline CDR1 and CDR2: GTSNPN and SVGIG (reference sequence). CDR3: CAWSYPGTETQYF. DNA of the CDR3: TGTGCCTGGAGCTATCCGGGGACGGAGACCCAGTACTTC. Full variable domain (rest looked up from reference TRBV30 and TRBJ2-5): SQTIHQWPATLVQPVGSPLSLECTVEGTSNPNLYWYRQAAGRGLQLLFYSVGIGQISSEVPQNLSASRPQDRQFILSSKKLLLSDSGFYLCAWSYPGTETQYFGPGTRLLVL.

This sequence joins TRBV7-2 and TRBJ2-7; 9 nucleotides agree with TRBD1. Unmatched junction bases numbered 1, after V lost 1 base and J lost 3 bases. The CDR3 totals 14 residues. Germline V CDR1 and CDR2: SGHTA, FQGNSA. The CDR3, as DNA: TGTGCCAGCAGCTTAGTGACAGGGGGCTACGAGCAGTACTTC. This codes for CASSLVTGGYEQYF.

The rearrangement links TRBV9 to TRBJ2-1; 7 bases are a match to TRBD2. The length of the CDR3 is 13 residues. Unmatched junction bases numbered 7, after V lost 0 bases and J lost 13 bases. Germline CDR1 is SGDLS and CDR2 is YYNGEE. The CDR3 loop is CASSVGDYPSQFF. CDR3 nucleotide sequence: TGTGCCAGCAGCGTAGGGGACTACCCCTCCCAGTTCTTC.

The chain has TRBV15 and TRBJ1-2; weak D call: TRBD1 (6 bases). The CDR3 runs 12 residues. The germline V gene has CDR1 LNHNV and CDR2 YYDKDF (reference sequence). The V and J ends lost 5 bases and 4 bases respectively, with 8 bases between them. The chain's CDR3 is CATSLQGYGYTF. CDR3 DNA sequence: TGTGCCACCAGCTTACAGGGCTATGGCTACACCTTC.

This rearrangement joins TRBV6-5 to TRBJ1-5; perhaps TRBD1 as D (5 bases). This CDR3 is 13 amino acids long. Trimming left V 6 bases short and J 7 bases short, with 13 bases between. CDR1 is MNHEY, CDR2 SVGAGI, per germline. The CDR3 DNA reads as TGTGCCAGCAGGAAGAGCAGGGAGCAGCCCCAGCATTTT. It encodes CASRKSREQPQHF.

The chain couples TRBV15 to TRBJ1-4, with D unclear. Trimming took off 8 bases at V and 4 bases at J, with 14 bases between the two ends. This CDR3 is built from 14 residues. Per the germline V gene, CDR1 is LNHNV and CDR2 is YYDKDF (reference sequence). CDR3 sequence: CATRYREINEKLFF. The CDR3 bases are TGTGCCACCCGCTACCGGGAGATTAATGAAAAACTGTTTTTT.

The chain carries TRBV29-1 and TRBJ1-2, with D tentatively TRBD1 (5 bases). The CDR3 runs to 15 residues. Germline assignment: CDR1 SQVTM and CDR2 ANQGSEA. Trimming removed 6 bases at V and 4 bases at J, with 21 bases between. CDR3 amino acids: CSVSFRARLSYGYTF. CDR3 bases: TGCAGCGTGAGCTTCAGGGCACGACTCTCCTATGGCTACACCTTC.

The chain couples TRBV6-1 to TRBJ1-3; D call uncertain. The length of the CDR3 is 16 residues. CDR1 and CDR2 from the germline V gene are MNHNS and SASEGT. Trimming stripped 2 bases from V and 0 bases from J, with 11 bases between. The CDR3 nucleotides read TGTGCCAGCAGTGAAACACTATCTATCTCTGGAAACACCATATATTTT. Translating it yields CASSETLSISGNTIYF.